This is a list of T cell receptor beta chains from one sample in a study of tumor-infiltrating lymphocytes in oesophageal squamous cell carcinoma. TCRdb fed the PCR reads into MiXCR, producing one record per CDR3 protein. The sample shows 9,500 to 11,000 distinct CDR3 sequences, around three fifths of them seen only once. The material sequenced was esophageal tumor tissue. The source is a male donor with esophageal squamous cell carcinoma. Both conserved end residues are part of each CDR3. The order of the fields is D gene, clone size, V gene, J gene, CDR3 protein, CDR3 DNA. D genes are given only for firm matches. Clone size is shown for a subset of rows, as once, few, many or a class of expanded clone.

D: NA
size: NA
V: TRBV7-8
J: TRBJ1-5
CDR3: CASSLHQGPSQPQHF
DNA: TGTGCCAGCAGCTTACATCAGGGACCGAGCCAGCCCCAGCATTTT

D: NA
size: large
V: TRBV27
J: TRBJ1-5
CDR3: CASSVERNQPQHF
DNA: TGTGCCAGCAGTGTGGAGCGAAATCAGCCCCAGCATTTT

D: TRBD1
size: NA
V: TRBV10-1
J: TRBJ2-2
CDR3: CASSVGQATGELFF
DNA: TGCGCCAGCAGTGTGGGACAGGCAACCGGGGAGCTGTTTTTT

D: TRBD1
size: NA
V: TRBV7-6
J: TRBJ2-7
CDR3: CASSSTGHEQYF
DNA: TGTGCCAGCAGCTCGACAGGGCACGAGCAGTACTTC

D: NA
size: NA
V: TRBV7-9
J: TRBJ2-3
CDR3: CASSLGKGRRTDTQYF
DNA: TGTGCCAGCAGCTTAGGAAAGGGGAGGCGGACAGATACGCAGTATTTT

D: NA
size: once
V: TRBV7-8
J: TRBJ2-2
CDR3: CASSSRGMGTGELFF
DNA: TGTGCCAGCAGCTCCAGGGGTATGGGCACCGGGGAGCTGTTTTTT

D: NA
size: NA
V: TRBV7-7
J: TRBJ1-1
CDR3: CASSPGGAGEAFF
DNA: TGTGCTAGCAGCCCCGGAGGGGCAGGGGAAGCTTTCTTT

D: NA
size: once
V: TRBV10-1
J: TRBJ2-1
CDR3: CASSNSRGYNEQFF
DNA: TGCGCCAGCAGTAATTCCCGAGGGTACAATGAGCAGTTCTTC

D: NA
size: NA
V: TRBV6-1
J: TRBJ2-7
CDR3: CASRLRANGYYEQYF
DNA: TGTGCCAGCAGACTCCGGGCCAATGGATACTACGAGCAGTACTTC

D: NA
size: NA
V: TRBV14
J: TRBJ2-5
CDR3: CASSQFGTAPEAQYF
DNA: TGTGCCAGCAGCCAGTTTGGGACGGCCCCCGAGGCCCAGTACTTC

D: TRBD2
size: NA
V: TRBV7-2
J: TRBJ2-1
CDR3: CASRATSGGAYNEQFF
DNA: TGTGCCAGCAGGGCTACTAGCGGGGGGGCTTACAATGAGCAGTTCTTC

D: NA
size: NA
V: TRBV28
J: TRBJ2-4
CDR3: CASSLAGSLRDTQYF
DNA: TGTGCCAGCAGTTTAGCGGGTTCTTTGAGAGATACGCAGTACTTC

D: NA
size: NA
V: TRBV7-2
J: TRBJ2-5
CDR3: CASSLAYATRSQYF
DNA: TGTGCCAGCAGCTTAGCGTATGCTACGAGGTCCCAGTACTTC

D: NA
size: NA
V: TRBV7-2
J: TRBJ2-4
CDR3: CASSFTPKGTGELYF
DNA: TGTGCCAGCAGCTTTACACCCAAGGGCACCGGGGAGCTGTACTTC

D: TRBD2
size: NA
V: TRBV12-3/TRBV12-4
J: TRBJ2-2
CDR3: CASSWEGNTGELFF
DNA: TGTGCCAGCAGTTGGGAGGGGAACACCGGGGAGCTGTTTTTT

D: TRBD2
size: NA
V: TRBV7-2
J: TRBJ2-3
CDR3: CASSSRLAFTDTQYF
DNA: TGTGCCAGCAGCTCCCGACTAGCATTCACAGATACGCAGTATTTT

D: NA
size: NA
V: TRBV7-6
J: TRBJ2-5
CDR3: CASSPRETDGETQYF
DNA: TGTGCCAGCAGCCCCCGGGAGACAGATGGAGAGACCCAGTACTTC

D: NA
size: many
V: TRBV5-1
J: TRBJ2-3
CDR3: CASSPRGQGSTDTQYF
DNA: TGCGCCAGCAGCCCACGGGGTCAGGGCAGCACAGATACGCAGTATTTT

D: TRBD1
size: NA
V: TRBV19
J: TRBJ2-3
CDR3: CASRDRVFTDTQYF
DNA: TGTGCCAGTAGAGACAGGGTGTTCACAGATACGCAGTATTTT

D: TRBD2
size: many
V: TRBV10-3
J: TRBJ2-3
CDR3: CAISDTTSGSPDTQYF
DNA: TGTGCCATCAGTGACACGACTAGCGGGAGCCCAGATACGCAGTATTTT

D: TRBD2
size: NA
V: TRBV10-3
J: TRBJ2-1
CDR3: CAISSGDLAGEQFF
DNA: TGTGCCATCAGTAGCGGGGACTTAGCGGGTGAGCAGTTCTTC

D: NA
size: NA
V: TRBV7-3
J: TRBJ2-7
CDR3: CASRQAVGDTQYF
DNA: TGTGCCAGCAGGCAGGCCGTTGGGGATACGCAGTACTTC

D: NA
size: NA
V: TRBV6-6
J: TRBJ2-3
CDR3: CARNRLERQHRYAVF
DNA: TGTGCCAGGAATCGCCTTGAGAGACAGCACAGATACGCAGTATTT

D: NA
size: NA
V: TRBV7-3
J: TRBJ2-1
CDR3: CASSFGSSSYNEQFF
DNA: TGTGCCAGCAGCTTCGGGTCTAGCTCCTACAATGAGCAGTTCTTC

D: NA
size: many
V: TRBV6-1
J: TRBJ1-2
CDR3: CASRTTRGGAFGYTF
DNA: TGTGCCAGCAGAACTACAAGGGGGGGGGCTTTTGGCTACACCTTC

D: TRBD2
size: NA
V: TRBV5-4
J: TRBJ2-1
CDR3: CASSPGVLAGGNEQFF
DNA: TGTGCCAGCAGCCCGGGGGTACTAGCGGGCGGGAATGAGCAGTTCTTC

D: NA
size: NA
V: TRBV24-1
J: TRBJ2-3
CDR3: CATSDHLTGTDTQYF
DNA: TGTGCCACCAGTGACCATCTGACTGGCACAGATACGCAGTATTTT

D: NA
size: few
V: TRBV6-1
J: TRBJ2-5
CDR3: CASRGSKETQYF
DNA: TGTGCCAGCAGGGGATCTAAAGAGACCCAGTACTTC

D: TRBD2
size: NA
V: TRBV12-3/TRBV12-4
J: TRBJ2-3
CDR3: CASRAGAITDTQYF
DNA: TGTGCCAGCAGAGCGGGAGCGATTACAGATACGCAGTATTTT

D: NA
size: few
V: TRBV7-2
J: TRBJ2-7
CDR3: CASSLRAVTYEQYF
DNA: TGTGCCAGCAGCTTGAGGGCAGTGACCTACGAGCAGTACTTC

D: NA
size: NA
V: TRBV7-6
J: TRBJ1-1
CDR3: CASSQDTNTEAFF
DNA: TGTGCCAGCAGCCAAGACACGAACACTGAAGCTTTCTTT